One sample yielded the 31 T cell receptor beta chains listed below, sequenced in a study of vaccination and CD4 T cells after COVID-19. Oncomine TCR Beta short-read sequencing was applied to DNA from cultured CD4+ T cells. TCRdb fed the PCR reads into MiXCR, producing one record per CDR3 protein. The data hold approximately 17,000 distinct CDR3 sequences, with around 58% observed a single time. Their cognate antigens are unknown. Treatment given: approximately nine-day PBMC culture with coronavirus spike peptide pools or control peptides (ViraFEST assay). Sequenced: CD4+ T cells from blood, cultured in vitro. The source is a human donor who had recovered from COVID-19.

The genes are TRBV2 and TRBJ2-3; D unclear. V was cut by 4 bases and J by 2 bases, with 13 bases left in between. Germline V gene sequence: CDR1 SNHLY, CDR2 FYNNEI. This CDR3 has 15 residues. CDR3 sequence: CASSVSRKPTDTQYF. CDR3 nucleotide sequence: TGTGCCAGCAGTGTGTCGCGGAAGCCCACAGATACGCAGTATTTT.

CDR3 loop: CASSPGLGNQPQHF. As DNA, the CDR3 is TGTGCCAGCAGTCCCGGACTGGGCAATCAGCCCCAGCATTTT. This chain uses TRBV6-1 with TRBJ1-5; the D is unclear. The CDR3 has 14 amino acids. The V and J ends lost 5 bases and 2 bases respectively, with 10 bases between them. Germline CDR1 reads MNHNS; CDR2 reads SASEGT.

This clonotype was observed a single time. V gene TRBV20-1 combines with J gene TRBJ2-1, with a weak D call TRBD2 (5 bases). V lost 4 bases to trimming and J lost 0 bases, with 7 bases between them. Per germline, CDR1 DFQATT and CDR2 SNEGSKA (reference sequence). CDR3 length: 13 amino acids. The DNA of the CDR3 is TGCAGTGCTAACCTAGCCTCCTACAATGAGCAGTTCTTC. Translated: CSANLASYNEQFF.

V gene TRBV7-2 combines with J gene TRBJ2-1; D not resolved. Germline V lookup: CDR1 SGHTA, CDR2 FQGNSA. The CDR3 loop spans 13 amino acids. V gave up 5 bases and J gave up 1 base, with 6 bases separating them. CDR3 sequence reads: CASSPGSYNEQFF. The CDR3 DNA sequence: TGTGCCAGCAGCCCTGGTTCCTACAATGAGCAGTTCTTC.

V and J are TRBV5-1 and TRBJ1-1, with a possible D match to TRBD1 (5 bases). V was pared by 2 bases and J by 3 bases, with 17 bases between. CDR3 length: 16 amino acids. From germline, CDR1 is SGHRS and CDR2 YFSETQ. The CDR3: CASSFGGGGMYTEAFF. The CDR3 nucleotides are TGCGCCAGCAGCTTCGGGGGAGGAGGCATGTACACTGAAGCTTTCTTT.

This clonotype was picked up a small number of times. The V call is TRBV27, the J call TRBJ2-3; D possibly uses TRBD1 or TRBD2 (6 bases each). The CDR3 totals 15 residues. Germline V CDR1 and CDR2: MNHEY, SMNVEV (reference sequence). V dropped 4 bases and J dropped 1 base, with 12 bases sitting between them. CDR3 sequence: CASSSWGAGTDTQYF. The CDR3 DNA reads TGTGCCAGCAGTTCGTGGGGGGCTGGCACAGATACGCAGTATTTT.

This clonotype showed up just a few times. The V call is TRBV19, the J call TRBJ1-2; 11 nucleotides align to TRBD1. The V and J ends lost 8 bases and 6 bases, in that order; junction bases with no gene match: 5. Germline V gene lookup returns CDR1 LNHDA and CDR2 SQIVND (reference sequence). The CDR3 has 13 amino acids. The CDR3 DNA reads as TGTGCCAGTGGGGGGACAGGGGGTGATGGCTACACCTTC. Protein product: CASGGTGGDGYTF.

For the CDR3, the DNA is TGTGCCTCCGACAGATGGGGGACTGGGGACGAGCAGTACTTC. Encoded protein: CASDRWGTGDEQYF. The chain recombines TRBV30 with TRBJ2-7; a possible D gene is TRBD2 (6 bases). CDR3 length: 14 amino acids. CDR1 is GTSNPN, CDR2 SVGIG, per germline (reference sequence). Between the trimmed V and J ends, which lost 7 bases and 5 bases, there was a span of 21 bases.

The genes are TRBV20-1 and TRBJ2-3, with TRBD2 matching over 8 bases. V lost 5 bases to trimming and J lost 3 bases; unmatched junction nucleotides: 10. Germline CDR1 and CDR2: DFQATT and SNEGSKA (reference sequence). This CDR3 spans 15 amino acids. The CDR3 loop is CSAAGGSGTTDTQYF. As DNA, the CDR3 is TGCAGTGCTGCGGGGGGTAGCGGGACAACAGATACGCAGTATTTT.

The V and J genes are TRBV19 and TRBJ2-2, with unresolved D. This CDR3 comprises 13 residues. Germline CDR1 and CDR2: LNHDA and SQIVND (reference sequence). V was clipped by 10 bases and J by 4 bases, with 13 bases between them. The CDR3 here is CATLAYSTGELFF. In nucleotides, the CDR3 is TGTGCCACCTTGGCCTACAGCACCGGGGAGCTGTTTTTT.

The chain couples TRBV12-3 or TRBV12-4 to TRBJ2-7; TRBD2 is a possible D gene (6 bases). This CDR3 comprises 16 residues. V gave up 6 bases and J gave up 3 bases, with 21 bases separating them. The CDR3 reads CASSGLGLATYYEQYF. CDR3 DNA: TGTGCCAGCAGCGGGTTGGGGCTAGCGACTTACTACGAGCAGTACTTC.

The chain is built from TRBV4-2 and TRBJ1-2; 9 bases align to TRBD1. The CDR3 extends over 14 amino acids. The germline V gene has CDR1 LGHNA and CDR2 YNFKEQ. The J segment lost 4 bases and the V segment lost 4 bases, leaving 4 bases of the junction unmatched. CDR3 coding DNA: TGTGCCAGCAGCCTAAGGGGACAGGGCTATGGCTACACCTTC. It yields the protein CASSLRGQGYGYTF.

This chain joins TRBV2 and TRBJ1-5, with a possible D match to TRBD1 (6 bases). V was clipped by 7 bases and J by 11 bases, with 12 bases between them. This CDR3 is built from 11 residues. Germline CDR1 is SNHLY and CDR2 is FYNNEI. CDR3 coding DNA: TGTGCCAGCACGTCGGGGGCGGCCCAGCATTTT. Translating it yields CASTSGAAQHF.

V gene TRBV11-2 combines with J gene TRBJ2-3; the D gene could be TRBD1 or TRBD2 (5 bases each). CDR3 length: 14 residues. Between the trimmed V and J ends, which lost 3 bases and 4 bases, there was a span of 11 bases. Germline loops: CDR1 SGHAT, CDR2 FQNNGV. For the CDR3, the DNA is TGTGCCAGCAGCTTCCCAGGGAGCGCAGATACGCAGTATTTT. This encodes CASSFPGSADTQYF.

The rearrangement links TRBV19 to TRBJ2-3, with 8 bases aligning to TRBD2. CDR1 is LNHDA, CDR2 SQIVND, per germline (reference sequence). This CDR3 contains 15 residues. The J segment lost 6 bases and the V segment lost 3 bases, leaving 8 bases of the junction unmatched. Here the CDR3 DNA reads TGTGCCAGTAGTATGACTAGCGCCCCCGGGGATACGCAGTATTTT. It translates to CASSMTSAPGDTQYF.

CDR3 coding DNA: TGTGCCAGCAGCTCCTATACAGGGGATGGCTACACCTTC. Residues: CASSSYTGDGYTF. The chain couples TRBV7-3 to TRBJ1-2; TRBD1 agrees at 7 bases. J gave up 6 bases and V 4 bases, and 5 bases lay outside the gene matches. This CDR3 is built from 13 residues. Germline values: CDR1 SGHTA, CDR2 FQGTGA.

J is TRBJ1-2 and V is TRBV5-4, with 9 bases identical to TRBD1. The CDR3 length is 15 residues. The germline V gene has CDR1 SGHNT and CDR2 YYREEE (reference sequence). V trimming: 4 bases; J trimming: 4 bases; junction bases outside the gene matches: 8. The CDR3 protein is CASSTAGTGPYGYTF. CDR3 sequence (DNA): TGTGCCAGCAGCACAGCCGGGACAGGGCCCTATGGCTACACCTTC.

This clonotype was recorded a few times. The gene calls are TRBV27 and TRBJ1-6; no reliable D call. The germline V gene has CDR1 MNHEY and CDR2 SMNVEV (reference sequence). V was shortened by 1 base and J by 0 bases, with 10 bases between the two germline ends. CDR3 length: 17 amino acids. The CDR3 DNA follows: TGTGCCAGCAGTTTATTCCCTCTTGGCTCCTATAATTCACCCCTCCACTTT. Translated, it gives CASSLFPLGSYNSPLHF.

The J gene is TRBJ2-2, the V gene TRBV19, with D possibly TRBD1 on 5 matching bases. The V gene lost 1 base and the J gene lost 7 bases, with 13 bases spanning the gap. The CDR3 spans 15 residues. Germline CDR1 LNHDA, CDR2 SQIVND (reference sequence). The CDR3 loop reads CASSIAAGLGGELFF. The DNA of the CDR3 is TGTGCCAGTAGTATAGCAGCAGGGTTGGGCGGGGAGCTGTTTTTT.

The V gene is TRBV27, the J gene TRBJ2-1; weak D call: TRBD1 (6 bases). The germline V gene encodes CDR1 MNHEY and CDR2 SMNVEV (reference sequence). This CDR3 is built from 15 residues. V shed 8 bases and J shed 7 bases, with 21 bases lying between them. CDR3 residues: CASGTYGGKRNEQFF. The DNA of the CDR3 is TGTGCCAGCGGGACATATGGAGGAAAACGAAATGAGCAGTTCTTC.

V and J are TRBV20-1 and TRBJ2-3; 11 nucleotides align to TRBD2. The CDR3 extends over 14 amino acids. V was pared by 2 bases and J by 5 bases, with 3 bases of the junction left unmatched. Per the germline V gene, CDR1 is DFQATT and CDR2 is SNEGSKA (reference sequence). The DNA of the CDR3 is TGCAGTGCTAGAACTAGCGGGAGTAGAGATACGCAGTATTTT. Amino acid sequence: CSARTSGSRDTQYF.

The J gene is TRBJ2-5, the V gene TRBV9, with D possibly TRBD1 on 5 matching bases. There are 13 residues in the CDR3. In germline, CDR1 is SGDLS, CDR2 YYNGEE. The V end lost 0 bases, the J end lost 5 bases, and 8 bases lay between the germline ends. Here the CDR3 DNA reads TGTGCCAGCAGCGTAGCAGGGTCCGAGACCCAGTACTTC. Protein: CASSVAGSETQYF.

This chain links TRBV10-3 with TRBJ2-5; 8 bases agree with TRBD1. The junction had 4 bases not matched to a gene; V was cut back by 3 bases and J by 4 bases. The CDR3 runs to 14 residues. CDR1 is ENHRY and CDR2 is SYGVKD in the germline V gene. The CDR3 reads CAISDWDRRETQYF. The CDR3 DNA follows: TGTGCCATCAGTGATTGGGACAGGCGAGAGACCCAGTACTTC.

The chain recombines TRBV5-3 with TRBJ1-5, with a tentative D call TRBD1 (6 bases). TRBV5-3 is labeled an ORF, and its function is uncertain. The CDR3 sequence is 15 residues long. Trimming pared 8 bases from V and 5 bases from J, leaving 20 bases between. The chain's CDR3 is CASSPGGGAYQPQHF. The CDR3 DNA sequence: TGTGCCAGCAGCCCGGGGGGGGGCGCGTATCAGCCCCAGCATTTT.

Only a few counts were recorded for this clonotype. The chain couples TRBV12-3 or TRBV12-4 to TRBJ1-2; TRBD1 matches 7 bases. The CDR3 is 13 amino acids. The V segment lost 6 bases and the J segment 4 bases; nucleotides outside the gene matches: 5. For the CDR3, the DNA is TGTGCCAGCAGACCACAGGGGTTCTATGGCTACACCTTC. Residues: CASRPQGFYGYTF.

The V call is TRBV27, the J call TRBJ2-7; weak D call: TRBD2 (5 bases). The ends were cut back, 4 bases at V and 8 bases at J, with 15 bases in the middle. The CDR3 totals 13 residues. Germline CDR1 reads MNHEY; CDR2 reads SMNVEV (reference sequence). CDR3 region: CASSSEGSGKQYF. DNA for the CDR3: TGTGCCAGCAGTTCCGAAGGGTCGGGGAAGCAGTACTTC.

The J gene is TRBJ2-1, the V gene TRBV30, with D unresolved. The V gene lost 4 bases and the J gene lost 3 bases, with 4 bases spanning the gap. The CDR3 covers 11 residues. Per germline, CDR1 GTSNPN and CDR2 SVGIG (reference sequence). CDR3 region: CAWTDYNEQFF. CDR3 bases: TGTGCCTGGACAGACTACAATGAGCAGTTCTTC.

This clonotype appeared a few times. This sequence joins TRBV20-1 and TRBJ1-3; D ambiguous. This CDR3 spans 14 amino acids. CDR1 is DFQATT, CDR2 SNEGSKA, per germline (reference sequence). V was clipped by 4 bases and J by 0 bases, with 10 bases between them. CDR3 loop: CSATSSISGNTIYF. CDR3 coding DNA: TGCAGTGCTACCAGCTCCATCTCTGGAAACACCATATATTTT.

The chain recombines TRBV6-1 with TRBJ2-7; 7 positions match TRBD2. This CDR3 is built from 13 residues. Germline CDR1 and CDR2: MNHNS and SASEGT. J lost 2 bases, V lost 10 bases, and 8 bases had no gene match. CDR3 sequence reads: CATREGGTYEQYF. CDR3 DNA: TGTGCCACCAGGGAGGGAGGGACCTACGAGCAGTACTTC.

A few counts support this clonotype. The chain links TRBV19 to TRBJ1-5, with D unresolved. The V end lost 4 bases, the J end lost 4 bases, and 2 bases lay between the germline ends. The CDR3 runs to 11 residues. Germline CDR1 reads LNHDA; CDR2 reads SQIVND (reference sequence). The CDR3 is CASSSNQPQHF. CDR3 bases: TGTGCCAGTAGTAGTAATCAGCCCCAGCATTTT. Complete variable domain (other parts from reference TRBV19 and TRBJ1-5): DGGITQSPKYLFRKEGQNVTLSCEQNLNHDAMYWYRQDPGQGLRLIYYSQIVNDFQKGDIAEGYSVSREKKESFPLTVTSAQKNPTAFYLCASSSNQPQHFGDGTRLSIL.

This clonotype was seen only a few times. V and J are TRBV6-1 and TRBJ1-5; no clear D gene. Germline V CDR1 and CDR2: MNHNS, SASEGT. Trimming removed 0 bases from V and 0 bases from J, with 3 bases in between. The CDR3 is 14 amino acids. The CDR3 reads CASSEADSNQPQHF. The CDR3 DNA follows: TGTGCCAGCAGTGAAGCTGATAGCAATCAGCCCCAGCATTTT.